This T cell receptor (beta chain) appears in the sequencing data of a study of T cell responses to AZD1222 COVID-19 vaccine. CDR3 length: 18 residues. The V gene's germline CDR1 is MNHNS and CDR2 SASEGT. V lost 4 bases and J lost 4; bases outside the gene matches: 15. Using immunoSEQ multiplex PCR, the repertoire was profiled, and TCRdb retains in-frame clones only, with some absent. The sample lists approximately 150,000 clones, 80% to 95% occurring once. Study conclusions and caveats: Of the AZD1222 recipients, only 5 to 7 were seropositive at baseline. There were vaccine-associated CD4 TCRs across spike, dominant at 160-218 and 743-854.

Concerning this clone: As yet, its antigen is unknown.

The rearrangement joins TRBV6-1 to TRBJ1-3, with 8 bases fitting TRBD1. Here the sequenced sample was peripheral blood, taken 28 days after the second AZD1222 dose. The TCR originated in an adult who received the AZD1222 COVID-19 vaccine. As DNA, the CDR3 is TGTGCCAGCAGTGGGGGGACAGGCCTCCATCCTGCAGGAAACACCATATATTTT. Translation gives CASSGGTGLHPAGNTIYF.